The T cell receptor (beta chain) under discussion was sequenced for a study of blood T cells in healthy people across ages. A few counts support this clonotype. A second 7 to 11 cycle PCR used barcoded and J-beta primers. TCRdb re-analysed the 5' RACE reads in MiXCR, keeping a single row per CDR3 protein. The data show about 1.6 million distinct CDR3 sequences, with almost 35% seen just once and approximately 10% held by the top ten. The V and J ends lost 7 bases and 4 bases respectively, with 18 bases between them. CDR1 and CDR2 from the germline V gene are MNHNY and SVGAGI (reference sequence). CDR3 length: 15 amino acids.

This TCR came from a woman in her 30s in good health. Material: blood. The V call is TRBV6-6, the J call TRBJ2-3; D may be TRBD2 (6 bases). The CDR3 DNA is TGTGCCAGCAATACCCGGGACTCGCTTCCAGATACGCAGTATTTT. This sequence encodes CASNTRDSLPDTQYF.